This entry lists 25 T cell receptor beta chains sequenced from one sample in a study of T cells in Graves' hyperthyroidism and ophthalmopathy. Amplification yielded TCR beta CDR3 regions, with RNA transcripts as the source. With the HTBI primer set, the TCR CDR3 went through a first round of RT-PCR. TCRdb re-analysed the multiplex PCR reads in MiXCR, keeping a single row per CDR3 protein. Of hundreds of thousands of distinct CDR3 sequences in the sample, roughly 46% were seen once. The sample was peripheral blood or thyroid tissue (not recorded which). These receptors came from a woman aged 18-30 years with Graves' hyperthyroidism.

The chain uses TRBV13 and TRBJ1-1, with TRBD1 matching over 7 bases. The CDR3 is made up of 13 amino acids. Trimming at V came to 8 bases and at J to 7 bases, leaving 10 bases not matched to a gene. Germline loops: CDR1 PRHDT, CDR2 FYEKMQ (reference sequence). The CDR3 region is CASSPGTADEAFF. CDR3 nucleotides: TGTGCCAGCTCCCCCGGGACAGCAGATGAAGCTTTCTTT.

This clonotype was counted between two and nine times. The CDR3 DNA reads TGCGCCAGCAGCGACCAAGGCGATTATAATTCACCCCTCCACTTT. Translation gives CASSDQGDYNSPLHF. The chain carries TRBV5-1 and TRBJ1-6; D not resolved. The germline V and J ends were trimmed by 4 bases and 4 bases, with 12 bases remaining between them. CDR3 length: 15 amino acids. Germline V lookup: CDR1 SGHRS, CDR2 YFSETQ.

This clonotype has only a few counts. The rearrangement uses TRBV7-2 and TRBJ2-7, with 7 bases matching TRBD1. Losses at the gene ends were 5 bases for V and 5 bases for J; bases not matched to a gene: 12. The CDR3 runs to 15 residues. The germline V gene encodes CDR1 SGHTA and CDR2 FQGNSA. CDR3: CASSQDVGQTDEQYF. The DNA for the CDR3 is TGTGCCAGCAGCCAAGATGTGGGACAGACCGACGAGCAGTACTTC.

The sample holds a few counts of this clonotype. The CDR3 DNA reads as TGTGCCAGCAGCTGGGACAGTTACTTACCCTACGAGCAGTACTTC. As protein: CASSWDSYLPYEQYF. V gene TRBV2 combines with J gene TRBJ2-7, with 7 bases that match TRBD1. V shed 6 bases, J shed 2 bases, and the junction held 10 bases outside the gene matches. Germline lookup yields CDR1 SNHLY and CDR2 FYNNEI. The CDR3 runs to 15 residues.

The V gene is TRBV7-2, the J gene TRBJ1-5, with a possible D match to TRBD1 (5 bases). CDR3 length: 13 residues. Germline loops: CDR1 SGHTA, CDR2 FQGNSA. The V and J ends lost 9 bases and 7 bases respectively, with 16 bases between them. The CDR3 nucleotides are TGTGCCAGTAGTTCGACCGCAGGGCAGCCCCAGCATTTT. Residues: CASSSTAGQPQHF.

The DNA of the CDR3 is TGTGCCAGCAGTTTAGGTGGGGGAGGGCCCTACGAGCAGTACTTC. Translation gives CASSLGGGGPYEQYF. This chain uses TRBV12-3 or TRBV12-4 with TRBJ2-7, with 7 nucleotides matching TRBD2. The junction had 5 bases not matched to a gene; V was cut back by 1 base and J by 2 bases. This CDR3 is 15 amino acids long.

This clonotype was found many times. CDR3 nucleotides: TGTGCCACCAGTGATTTAGCGGGAGCTAACCACGAGCAGTACTTC. Translation: CATSDLAGANHEQYF. J is TRBJ2-7 and V is TRBV24-1; 8 nucleotides agree with TRBD2. Per the germline V gene, CDR1 is KGHDR and CDR2 is SFDVKD. The CDR3 loop spans 15 amino acids. V lost 1 base, J lost 5 bases, and 6 bases stayed unmatched.

As for this clonotype: An end of the junction differs from the germline gene, which may be a read error. The chain uses TRBV10-3 and TRBJ2-1; maybe TRBD1 (6 bases). The CDR3 length is 12 residues. The germline gives CDR1 ENHRY, CDR2 SYGVKD. CDR3 DNA sequence: TGTGCCAGCAGTTACAGGGCCAATGAGCAGTTCTTC. Translating it yields CASSYRANEQFF.

In this sample, this clonotype turned up many times. The chain combines TRBV7-2 with TRBJ2-5, with D unclear. V lost 1 base and J 5 bases, leaving 14 bases between the germline ends. CDR1 SGHTA and CDR2 FQGNSA come from the germline V gene. The CDR3 is 15 amino acids. The CDR3: CASSLVGIGRETQYF. The CDR3 nucleotides are TGTGCCAGCAGCTTAGTCGGTATAGGCCGTGAGACCCAGTACTTC. Full variable domain (missing parts from reference TRBV7-2 and TRBJ2-5): GAGVSQSPSNKVTEKGKDVELRCDPISGHTALYWYRQSLGQGLEFLIYFQGNSAPDKSGLPSDRFSAERTGGSVSTLTIQRTQQEDSAVYLCASSLVGIGRETQYFGPGTRLLVL.

The V gene is TRBV29-1, the J gene TRBJ1-5; D not certain. V lost 3 bases and J 14 bases, leaving 14 bases between the germline ends. CDR1 SQVTM and CDR2 ANQGSEA come from the germline V gene. The CDR3 length is 11 residues. CDR3 DNA sequence: TGCAGCGTTGAGCGGGAGGACTACGAGCATTTT. As protein: CSVEREDYEHF.

The rearrangement joins TRBV29-1 to TRBJ1-1, with D uncertain. CDR1 is SQVTM, CDR2 ANQGSEA, per germline. CDR3 length equals 11 residues. Here the CDR3 reads CRRSGVTEAFF. CDR3 sequence (DNA): TGCAGACGCAGCGGGGTCACTGAAGCTTTCTTT.

This clonotype was seen more than once but under ten times. This rearrangement joins TRBV7-9 to TRBJ1-4; D is uncertain. V shed 5 bases and J shed 8 bases, with 9 bases lying between them. Germline CDR1 SEHNR, CDR2 FQNEAQ (reference sequence). This CDR3 contains 12 residues. The CDR3 loop is CASSPGREKLFF. The CDR3, as DNA: TGTGCCAGCAGCCCAGGACGGGAAAAACTGTTTTTT.

A remark on this clonotype: Mismatch with germline at one junction end may stem from a read error. The CDR3 coding sequence is TGTGCCAGCAGTTACCCCATCTCCAGGGGGCTTAAAGCTAACTATGGCTACACCTTC. Amino acid sequence: CASSYPISRGLKANYGYTF. The chain uses TRBV10-3 and TRBJ1-2; 8 bases agree with TRBD1. Germline V CDR1 and CDR2: ENHRY, SYGVKD. The CDR3 is made up of 19 amino acids.

This clonotype was recorded a few times. The V gene is TRBV6-6, the J gene TRBJ2-5; D gene uncertain. This CDR3 comprises 15 residues. Trimming cost V 5 bases and J 4 bases, with 17 bases left between them. Germline values: CDR1 MNHNY, CDR2 SVGAGI (reference sequence). As DNA, the CDR3 is TGTGCCAGCAGTCTACGTCAGCCCTACCCAGAGACCCAGTACTTC. Its translation: CASSLRQPYPETQYF.

This clonotype was seen many times. This chain connects TRBV7-3 to TRBJ2-5; possibly TRBD1 or TRBD2 for D (6 bases each). The CDR3 is 13 amino acids. V was clipped by 3 bases and J by 4 bases, with 9 bases between them. Looked up from germline, CDR1 is SGHTA and CDR2 is FQGTGA. CDR3 sequence reads: CASSLGGPETQYF. As DNA, the CDR3 is TGTGCCAGCAGCTTGGGGGGCCCAGAGACCCAGTACTTC.

This clonotype showed up just a few times. The chain couples TRBV19 to TRBJ1-1, with D tentatively TRBD1 (5 bases). Germline V CDR1 and CDR2: LNHDA, SQIVND (reference sequence). Trimming shortened V by 3 bases and J by 2 bases, and 7 bases separated the two germline ends. This CDR3 has 13 residues. The CDR3 DNA is TGTGCCAGTAGTATGAGGGGTAACACTGAAGCTTTCTTT. This sequence encodes CASSMRGNTEAFF.

Points on this clonotype: This clone may be a read error of a much larger clone one base away. The chain is built from TRBV15 and TRBJ2-7, with 9 bases identical to TRBD2. The CDR3 has 12 residues. The V gene end was trimmed by 10 bases and the J gene end by 6 bases; junction bases not matched to a gene: 7. The germline V gene has CDR1 LNHNV and CDR2 YYDKDF (reference sequence). The CDR3 region is CASRSSGTEQYF. In DNA, the CDR3 is TGTGCCAGCAGGTCTAGCGGGACCGAGCAGTACTTC.

This clonotype was seen ten or more times. The chain employs TRBV20-1 and TRBJ2-7; D remains unclear. This CDR3 spans 13 amino acids. V was shortened by 1 base and J by 2 bases, with 9 bases between the two germline ends. The germline V gene encodes CDR1 DFQATT and CDR2 SNEGSKA (reference sequence). Written as DNA, the CDR3 is TGCAGTGCTAGAGGACGGACGGCCTACGAGCAGTACTTC. Translating it yields CSARGRTAYEQYF.

V usage is TRBV27 and J usage is TRBJ2-5; a possible D gene is TRBD1 (5 bases). The CDR3 totals 13 residues. CDR1 and CDR2 (germline): MNHEY, SMNVEV (reference sequence). The V end was cut by 5 bases, the J end by 2 bases, with 9 bases between. For the CDR3, the DNA is TGTGCCAGCAGTATTAGACAGCAAGAGACCCAGTACTTC. Amino acid sequence: CASSIRQQETQYF.

The J gene is TRBJ2-7, the V gene TRBV6-4; 7 positions match TRBD2. The CDR3 has 14 residues. From germline, CDR1 is MRHNA and CDR2 SNTAGT. The V gene end was trimmed by 3 bases and the J gene end by 3 bases; junction bases not matched to a gene: 5. The CDR3 reads CASSESPSGYEQYF. DNA for the CDR3: TGTGCCAGCAGTGAAAGTCCTAGCGGCTACGAGCAGTACTTC.

A word on this clonotype: The CDR3 ends on some other residue instead of the conserved phenylalanine or tryptophan, so this is likely a read error. This chain uses TRBV6-5 with TRBJ2-7; the match to TRBD1 covers 9 bases. V lost 6 bases and J lost 4; bases outside the gene matches: 4. CDR1 and CDR2 from the germline V gene are MNHEY and SVGAGI. The CDR3 consists of 13 residues. The chain's CDR3 is CASRDRGFYEQYL. CDR3 DNA sequence: TGTGCCAGCAGGGACAGGGGTTTTTACGAGCAGTACCTC.

The table lists this clonotype with many counts. The chain joins TRBV24-1 to TRBJ1-1, with 8 positions matching TRBD1. Trimming took 3 bases from V and 3 from J; bases not matched to a gene: 8. CDR1 and CDR2 (germline): KGHDR, SFDVKD. This CDR3 has 16 amino acids. CDR3 bases: TGTGCCACCAGTGATAGAGACAGGGGTGGTGACACTGAAGCTTTCTTT. It translates to CATSDRDRGGDTEAFF.

This clonotype was seen just once. The V gene is TRBV2, the J gene TRBJ1-2; TRBD1 matches at 7 bases. This CDR3 region has 14 residues. Germline CDR1 reads SNHLY; CDR2 reads FYNNEI. With V trimmed by 2 bases and J by 6 bases, 6 bases remained unmatched. This CDR3 is CASSESPTGDGYTF. The CDR3, as DNA: TGTGCCAGCAGTGAATCCCCCACAGGGGATGGCTACACCTTC.

This clonotype was seen a few times. The chain employs TRBV25-1 and TRBJ1-6; D uncertain. The V and J ends lost 8 bases and 7 bases respectively, with 18 bases between them. Looked up from germline, CDR1 is MGHDK and CDR2 is SYGVNS. The CDR3 extends over 15 amino acids. The chain's CDR3 is CASSPNAPSNSPLHF. CDR3 bases: TGTGCCAGCTCACCTAACGCCCCTTCCAATTCACCCCTCCACTTT.

V is TRBV25-1 and J is TRBJ1-6; D is unresolved. Germline V gene sequence: CDR1 MGHDK, CDR2 SYGVNS. CDR3 length: 15 amino acids. With 5 bases removed from V and 6 bases from J, the gap between germline ends came to 14 bases. CDR3 region: CASSKSPRSNSPLHF. The CDR3 DNA is TGTGCCAGCAGTAAATCTCCAAGGAGTAATTCACCCCTCCACTTT.